A single sample is the source of the 8 T cell receptor beta chains below, sequenced in a study of cytomegalovirus exposure and HLA in healthy donors. With 60 Vbeta and 13 Jbeta primers, the PCR was carried out. Clones were sequenced by immunoSEQ multiplex PCR, and TCRdb holds only the in-frame ones, with some missing. The sample gives approximately 91,000 clones, 60% to 80% of which show up once; about 1.3% is in the top ten. The source material was PBMCs. The receptors were sampled from a female donor in good health and CMV-seronegative.

The chain has TRBV6-5 and TRBJ2-1; 7 bases line up with TRBD2. Per the germline V gene, CDR1 is MNHEY and CDR2 is SVGAGI. The J segment lost 2 bases and the V segment lost 4 bases, leaving 8 bases of the junction unmatched. CDR3 size: 16 residues. CDR3 in DNA: TGTGCCAGCAGTTCCACCCTAGCGGCAACCTACAATGAGCAGTTCTTC. This sequence encodes CASSSTLAATYNEQFF.

The V gene is TRBV7-2, the J gene TRBJ2-2; D unclear. The CDR3 extends over 16 amino acids. V was clipped by 1 base and J by 1 base, with 10 bases between them. CDR1 is SGHTA and CDR2 is FQGNSA in the germline V gene. The CDR3 nucleotides read TGTGCCAGCAGCTTAGATAGGCGGAGGAACACCGGGGAGCTGTTTTTT. Its translation: CASSLDRRRNTGELFF.

The rearrangement links TRBV27 to TRBJ2-7; TRBD1 matches 8 bases. The germline gives CDR1 MNHEY, CDR2 SMNVEV (reference sequence). The CDR3 runs 16 residues. The ends lost 3 bases at V and 2 bases at J; junction bases unmatched: 9. CDR3 coding DNA: TGTGCCAGCAGTTTGTTGGGACAGGCGATCCCCTACGAGCAGTACTTC. Protein sequence: CASSLLGQAIPYEQYF.

This clone rates as medium-sized. The chain links TRBV19 to TRBJ1-6; possibly TRBD1 for D (6 bases). The germline V and J ends were trimmed by 5 bases and 16 bases, with 15 bases remaining between them. The CDR3 sequence is 12 residues long. CDR1 and CDR2 from the germline V gene are LNHDA and SQIVND (reference sequence). The CDR3 reads CASSSYRAALHF. The CDR3 DNA reads TGTGCCAGTAGTTCCTACAGGGCTGCACTCCACTTT.

Here the CDR3 DNA reads TGTGCCAGCAGCTTATTGTGGCAGGGAGGGAGTGAGCAGTTCTTC. Encoded protein: CASSLLWQGGSEQFF. V is TRBV7-9 and J is TRBJ2-1, with 7 positions matching TRBD2. The trim removed 2 bases at V and 9 bases at J, leaving 10 bases unmatched. The CDR3 length is 15 residues. The V gene's germline CDR1 is SEHNR and CDR2 FQNEAQ (reference sequence).

This chain joins TRBV30 and TRBJ2-6, with 7 positions matching TRBD2. The V gene's germline CDR1 is GTSNPN and CDR2 SVGIG (reference sequence). J lost 2 bases, V lost 5 bases, and 6 bases had no gene match. The CDR3 totals 15 residues. CDR3 sequence: CAWGEGTAGANVLTF. In nucleotides, the CDR3 is TGTGCCTGGGGGGAGGGGACCGCTGGGGCCAACGTCCTGACTTTC.

The CDR3 DNA reads as TGTGCCAGCAGTTTAAGAGGGAGCGATAAACTGTTTTTT. The encoded protein is CASSLRGSDKLFF. This rearrangement joins TRBV27 to TRBJ1-4; D call uncertain. Germline CDR1 and CDR2: MNHEY and SMNVEV (reference sequence). The CDR3 runs 13 residues. Trimming took 2 bases from V and 11 from J, leaving 12 bases between them. The full variable domain, rest sourced from reference TRBV27 and TRBJ1-4, is EAQVTQNPRYLITVTGKKLTVTCSQNMNHEYMSWYRQDPGLGLRQIYYSMNVEVTDKGDVPEGYKVSRKEKRNFPLILESPSPNQTSLYFCASSLRGSDKLFFGSGTQLSVL.

The V and J genes are TRBV28 and TRBJ1-2; 7 nucleotides match TRBD1. Trimming took 7 bases from V and 2 from J; bases not matched to a gene: 13. There are 16 residues in the CDR3. The V gene's germline CDR1 is MDHEN and CDR2 SYDVKM. The CDR3 region is CASTYRGQQGNYGYTF. CDR3 sequence (DNA): TGTGCCAGCACCTACAGGGGCCAACAGGGGAACTATGGCTACACCTTC.